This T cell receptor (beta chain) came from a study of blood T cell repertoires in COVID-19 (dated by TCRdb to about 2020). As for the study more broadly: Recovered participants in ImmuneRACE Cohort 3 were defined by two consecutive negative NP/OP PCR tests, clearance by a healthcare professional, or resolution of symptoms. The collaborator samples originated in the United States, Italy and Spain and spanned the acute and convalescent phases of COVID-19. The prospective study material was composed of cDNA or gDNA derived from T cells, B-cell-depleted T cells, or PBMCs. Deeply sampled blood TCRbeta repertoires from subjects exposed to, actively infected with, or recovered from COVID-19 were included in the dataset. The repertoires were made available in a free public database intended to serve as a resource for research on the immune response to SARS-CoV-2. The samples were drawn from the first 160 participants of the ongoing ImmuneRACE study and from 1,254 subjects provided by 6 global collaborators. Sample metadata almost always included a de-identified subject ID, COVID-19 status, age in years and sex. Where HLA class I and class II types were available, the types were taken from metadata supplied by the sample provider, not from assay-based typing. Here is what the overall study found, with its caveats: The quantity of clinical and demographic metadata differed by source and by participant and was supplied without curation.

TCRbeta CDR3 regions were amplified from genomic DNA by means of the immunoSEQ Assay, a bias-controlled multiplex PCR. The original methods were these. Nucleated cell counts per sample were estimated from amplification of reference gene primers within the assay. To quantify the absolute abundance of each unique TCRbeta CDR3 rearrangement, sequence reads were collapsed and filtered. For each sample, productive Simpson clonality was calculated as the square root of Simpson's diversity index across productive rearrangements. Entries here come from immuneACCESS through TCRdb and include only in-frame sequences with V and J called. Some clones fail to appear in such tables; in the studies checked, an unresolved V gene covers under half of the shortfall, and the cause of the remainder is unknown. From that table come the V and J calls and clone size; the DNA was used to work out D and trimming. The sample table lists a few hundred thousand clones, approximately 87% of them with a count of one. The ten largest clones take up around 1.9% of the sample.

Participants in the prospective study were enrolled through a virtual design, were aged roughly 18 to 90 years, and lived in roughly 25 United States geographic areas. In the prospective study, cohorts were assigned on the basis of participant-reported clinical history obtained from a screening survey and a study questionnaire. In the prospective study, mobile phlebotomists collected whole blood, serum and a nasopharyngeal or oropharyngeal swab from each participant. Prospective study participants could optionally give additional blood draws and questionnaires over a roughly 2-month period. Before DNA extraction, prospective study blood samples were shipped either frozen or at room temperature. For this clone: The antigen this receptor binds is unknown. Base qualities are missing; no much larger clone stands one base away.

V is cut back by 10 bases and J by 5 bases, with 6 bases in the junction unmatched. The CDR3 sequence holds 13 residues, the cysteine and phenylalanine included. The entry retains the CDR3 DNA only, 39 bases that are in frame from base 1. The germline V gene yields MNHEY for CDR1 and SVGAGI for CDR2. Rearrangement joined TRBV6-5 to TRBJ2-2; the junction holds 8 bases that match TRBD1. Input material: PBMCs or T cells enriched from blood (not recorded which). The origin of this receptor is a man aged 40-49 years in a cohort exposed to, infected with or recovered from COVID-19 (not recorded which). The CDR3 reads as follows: CAIDRGWTGELFF. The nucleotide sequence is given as TGTGCCATTGACAGGGGATGGACCGGGGAGCTGTTTTTT.